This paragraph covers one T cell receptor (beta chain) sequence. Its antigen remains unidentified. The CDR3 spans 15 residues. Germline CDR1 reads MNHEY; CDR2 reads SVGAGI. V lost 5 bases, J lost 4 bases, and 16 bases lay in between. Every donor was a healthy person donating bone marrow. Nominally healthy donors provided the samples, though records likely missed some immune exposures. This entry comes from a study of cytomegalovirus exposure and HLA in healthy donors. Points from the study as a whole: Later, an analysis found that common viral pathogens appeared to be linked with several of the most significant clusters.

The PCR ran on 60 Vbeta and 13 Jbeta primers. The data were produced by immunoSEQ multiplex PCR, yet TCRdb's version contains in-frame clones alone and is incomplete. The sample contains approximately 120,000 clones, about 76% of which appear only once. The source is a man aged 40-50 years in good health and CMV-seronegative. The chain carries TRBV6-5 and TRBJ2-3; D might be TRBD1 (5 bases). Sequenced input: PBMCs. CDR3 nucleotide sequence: TGTGCCAGCAGTCTGGCAGGTCAGGGCGCAGATACGCAGTATTTT. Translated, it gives CASSLAGQGADTQYF.